The following is a TCR beta chain sequence with its context. This sample is part of a study of identical twins' blood T cells. TCR cDNA libraries came from RNA via a modified published protocol. Authors' analysis steps: Per-library CDR3 reads ranged roughly 2 to 3.6 million; clonotypes, ~95,000 to ~500,000. TCRdb re-called the 5' RACE reads with MiXCR, one entry per CDR3 protein. These V and J calls rely on TCRdb rather than the paper's analysis. This table has fewer than 450,000 distinct CDR3 sequences, over 25% appearing once. Trimming removed 1 base at V and 1 base at J, with 12 bases between. CDR3 length equals 16 residues. The germline gives CDR1 SGHRS, CDR2 YFSETQ. Three pairs of healthy female monozygous twins were the donors.

The rearrangement joins TRBV5-1 to TRBJ2-1, with D possibly TRBD1 on 5 matching bases. Material for sequencing was PBMCs. The TCR sequence derives from a woman between 18 and 55 years old in good health. This CDR3 reads CASSLRIRASYNEQFF. The DNA of the CDR3 is TGCGCCAGCAGCTTGAGGATCAGGGCTTCCTACAATGAGCAGTTCTTC. Based on the CDR3 plus reference TRBV5-1 and TRBJ2-1, the full variable domain is KAGVTQTPRYLIKTRGQQVTLSCSPISGHRSVSWYQQTPGQGLQFLFEYFSETQRNKGNFPGRFSGRQFSNSRSEMNVSTLELGDSALYLCASSLRIRASYNEQFFGPGTRLTVL.